Listed here are 32 T cell receptor beta chains from one sample, sequenced in a study of molecular identifiers for immune sequencing clone quantification. TCRdb fed the PCR reads into MiXCR, producing one record per CDR3 protein. This sample has tens of thousands of distinct CDR3 sequences, with roughly a fifth found just once. Sequencing was carried out using naive CD8+ T cells from blood, with Jurkat cell RNA spiked in. The subset was: FACS-sorted CD8+CD4-CCR7+CD45RA+ naive T cells. These receptors were collected from a human donor in good health. Some libraries in this study had Jurkat cell RNA spiked in.

This clonotype was seen only a few times. J is TRBJ2-1 and V is TRBV29-1; D is possibly TRBD2 (6 bases). V shed 5 bases and J shed 3 bases, with 14 bases lying between them. CDR3 length equals 14 residues. The V gene's germline CDR1 is SQVTM and CDR2 ANQGSEA. CDR3 region: CSVQGGQVYNEQFF. CDR3 in DNA: TGCAGCGTTCAAGGAGGGCAGGTCTACAATGAGCAGTTCTTC.

This clonotype was counted at least ten times. The rearrangement uses TRBV6-6 and TRBJ2-2, with D possibly called TRBD1 or TRBD2 (7 bases each). The ends were cut back, 5 bases at V and 3 bases at J, with 13 bases in the middle. From germline, CDR1 is MNHNY and CDR2 SVGAGI (reference sequence). This CDR3 spans 15 amino acids. The CDR3 nucleotides are TGTGCCAGCAGTGCGGGGGACAGCTACACCGGGGAGCTGTTTTTT. It encodes CASSAGDSYTGELFF.

Only a few counts were recorded for this clonotype. V gene TRBV6-1 combines with J gene TRBJ2-7; D may be TRBD2 (6 bases). The CDR3 contains 14 residues. Per the germline V gene, CDR1 is MNHNS and CDR2 is SASEGT. V lost 1 base to trimming and J lost 3 bases, with 10 bases between them. The CDR3 is CASSEVAESYEQYF. The CDR3, as DNA: TGTGCCAGCAGTGAAGTAGCGGAGAGCTACGAGCAGTACTTC.

As regards this clonotype: Germline and junction disagree at one end, which may indicate a read error. The chain carries TRBV12-3 or TRBV12-4 and TRBJ1-1, with 9 bases that match TRBD1. The CDR3 sequence is 15 residues long. The CDR3 DNA reads TGTGCCAGCAGCTGGGGAGGACAGGGGAACACTGGAGCTTTCTTT. This encodes CASSWGGQGNTGAFF.

In its sample, this clonotype was seen many times. V usage is TRBV7-6 and J usage is TRBJ1-1; 7 bases line up with TRBD1. The length of the CDR3 is 18 residues. Germline loops: CDR1 SGHVS, CDR2 FNYEAQ. The ends lost 4 bases at V and 2 bases at J; junction bases unmatched: 16. CDR3 nucleotide sequence: TGTGCCAGCAGCTCTCAAATCCTCTCGACAGGGATTAACACTGAAGCTTTCTTT. This sequence encodes CASSSQILSTGINTEAFF.

The V and J genes are TRBV28 and TRBJ1-4; D uncertain. Germline V CDR1 and CDR2: MDHEN, SYDVKM. The CDR3 totals 15 residues. Trimming removed 6 bases at V and 0 bases at J, with 11 bases between. This CDR3 is CASRGEWATNEKLFF. The CDR3, as DNA: TGTGCCAGCAGAGGCGAGTGGGCAACTAATGAAAAACTGTTTTTT.

Of note for this clonotype: This may stem from a read error, because a much larger clone lies one nucleotide away. The chain recombines TRBV7-9 with TRBJ1-1; D unresolved. Germline V gives CDR1 SEHNR, CDR2 FQNEAQ (reference sequence). The CDR3 consists of 11 residues. The DNA for the CDR3 is TGTGCCAGCAGCCCTCAGACTGAAGCTCTCTTT. The encoded protein is CASSPQTEALF.

This clonotype appeared many times. The chain couples TRBV7-2 to TRBJ2-3, with D hard to call. This CDR3 region has 16 residues. Trimming shortened V by 2 bases and J by 2 bases, and 14 bases separated the two germline ends. CDR1 is SGHTA, CDR2 FQGNSA, per germline. The CDR3 nucleotides read TGTGCCAGCAGCTTAATGGAAGTCTATTCCACAGATACGCAGTATTTT. Its translation is CASSLMEVYSTDTQYF.

This clonotype was counted many times. This chain uses TRBV7-9 with TRBJ1-2; perhaps TRBD1 as D (5 bases). V shed 8 bases and J shed 4 bases, with 23 bases lying between them. This CDR3 contains 16 residues. Germline V gives CDR1 SEHNR, CDR2 FQNEAQ (reference sequence). As DNA, the CDR3 is TGTGCCAGCCACTTAATCCCGCTGGGGGTCGGCTATGGCTACACCTTC. Protein product: CASHLIPLGVGYGYTF.

This clonotype was seen a few times. The chain employs TRBV20-1 and TRBJ2-1; 11 nucleotides align to TRBD2. In germline, CDR1 is DFQATT, CDR2 SNEGSKA (reference sequence). V trimming: 3 bases; J trimming: 3 bases; junction bases outside the gene matches: 1. The CDR3 extends over 14 amino acids. CDR3 coding DNA: TGCAGTGCTAGGGGGACTAGCGGCTACAATGAGCAGTTCTTC. Its translation is CSARGTSGYNEQFF.

Many counts were recorded for this clonotype. The chain uses TRBV4-3 and TRBJ1-3; 10 nucleotides align to TRBD1. CDR1 and CDR2 (germline): LGHNA, YSLEER. The CDR3 spans 15 residues. V shed 5 bases and J 2 bases; nucleotides not matched to a gene: 3. The CDR3 loop reads CASSSGTGAGNTIYF. CDR3 coding DNA: TGCGCCAGCAGCTCCGGGACAGGGGCTGGAAACACCATATATTTT.

This clonotype has a count of ten or more. The V gene is TRBV3-2, the J gene TRBJ2-3; TRBD2 was called by the table and not checked on the DNA. TRBV3-2 is flagged as a pseudogene. The CDR3 runs to 14 residues. CDR3 coding DNA: TGTGCCAGCATGGCGGAGGCGGGCCCAGATACGCAGTATTTT. It yields the protein CASMAEAGPDTQYF.

This clonotype was detected only a few times. V is TRBV7-8 and J is TRBJ2-7, with D perhaps matching TRBD2 (6 bases). The CDR3 totals 15 residues. V shed 0 bases and J shed 3 bases, with 12 bases lying between them. Germline CDR1 reads SGHVS; CDR2 reads FQNEAQ. CDR3 nucleotides: TGTGCCAGCAGCTTAGCGGGGGGAGAGGGCTACGAGCAGTACTTC. Translating it yields CASSLAGGEGYEQYF.

In this sample, this clonotype turned up many times. This rearrangement joins TRBV4-1 to TRBJ2-3; no clear D. This CDR3 has 17 amino acids. Trimming pared 1 base from V and 1 base from J, leaving 15 bases between. CDR1 and CDR2 (germline): MGHRA, YSYEKL. CDR3 in amino acids: CASSQVEGSRGTDTQYF. The CDR3, as DNA: TGCGCCAGCAGCCAAGTGGAAGGATCTAGAGGCACAGATACGCAGTATTTT.

This clonotype was seen only a few times. V usage is TRBV9 and J usage is TRBJ2-6; no definite D call. CDR1 is SGDLS and CDR2 is YYNGEE in the germline V gene. The CDR3 loop spans 14 amino acids. Deletions cut 6 bases from V and 2 bases from J, with 9 bases between. CDR3 loop: CASTSMAGANVLTF. The CDR3, as DNA: TGTGCCAGCACCTCCATGGCTGGGGCCAACGTCCTGACTTTC. Together with reference TRBV9 and TRBJ2-6, the CDR3 gives the full variable domain: DSGVTQTPKHLITATGQRVTLRCSPRSGDLSVYWYQQSLDQGLQFLIQYYNGEERAKGNILERFSAQQFPDLHSELNLSSLELGDSALYFCASTSMAGANVLTFGAGSRLTVL.

The V call is TRBV6-1, the J call TRBJ2-5; D ambiguous. CDR1 MNHNS and CDR2 SASEGT come from the germline V gene. The CDR3 extends over 16 amino acids. V was shortened by 2 bases and J by 1 base, with 14 bases between the two germline ends. DNA for the CDR3: TGTGCCAGCAGTGAAAGTGAATGGGTATCCCAAGAGACCCAGTACTTC. It is translated as CASSESEWVSQETQYF.

There are many counts of this clonotype. The chain employs TRBV3-1 and TRBJ2-6; perhaps TRBD2 as D (5 bases). Looked up from germline, CDR1 is LGHDT and CDR2 is YNNKEL (reference sequence). Trimming shortened V by 8 bases and J by 1 base, and 12 bases separated the two germline ends. The CDR3 consists of 15 residues. CDR3 DNA: TGTGCCAGCGCCATTCCGGGGTCTGGGGCCAACGTCCTGACTTTC. This gives the protein CASAIPGSGANVLTF.

This chain joins TRBV28 and TRBJ1-3, with TRBD1 matching over 9 bases. Losses at the gene ends were 6 bases for V and 2 bases for J; bases not matched to a gene: 8. CDR1 and CDR2 from the germline V gene are MDHEN and SYDVKM. The CDR3 extends over 16 amino acids. The chain's CDR3 is CASSDPGQGTGNTIYF. In nucleotides, the CDR3 is TGTGCCAGCAGCGATCCGGGACAGGGAACTGGAAACACCATATATTTT.

V and J are TRBV19 and TRBJ1-3; TRBD1 matches at 8 bases. This CDR3 contains 15 residues. V lost 3 bases and J lost 0; bases outside the gene matches: 1. In germline, CDR1 is LNHDA, CDR2 SQIVND (reference sequence). CDR3 in amino acids: CASSIGQGSGNTIYF. The CDR3 DNA is TGTGCCAGTAGTATCGGACAGGGCTCTGGAAACACCATATATTTT. Looking up the rest from reference TRBV19 and TRBJ1-3 gives the full variable domain: DGGITQSPKYLFRKEGQNVTLSCEQNLNHDAMYWYRQDPGQGLRLIYYSQIVNDFQKGDIAEGYSVSREKKESFPLTVTSAQKNPTAFYLCASSIGQGSGNTIYFGEGSWLTVV.

Many counts were recorded for this clonotype. The V and J genes are TRBV7-2 and TRBJ1-2; D is undetermined. Germline assignment: CDR1 SGHTA and CDR2 FQGNSA. The CDR3 runs to 17 residues. Trimming removed 3 bases from V and 2 bases from J, with 19 bases in between. CDR3 region: CASSLMSGIGKNYGYTF. CDR3 nucleotides: TGTGCCAGCAGCTTGATGAGCGGGATTGGCAAAAACTATGGCTACACCTTC.

This clonotype was counted only a few times. The V and J genes are TRBV3-1 and TRBJ2-5, with 13 bases that match TRBD2. Germline V gene lookup returns CDR1 LGHDT and CDR2 YNNKEL (reference sequence). The length of the CDR3 is 16 residues. The V and J ends lost 4 bases and 5 bases, in that order; junction bases with no gene match: 7. In DNA form, the CDR3 reads TGTGCCAGCAGCCCTGGGACTAGCGGGGATTCGGAGACCCAGTACTTC. It is translated as CASSPGTSGDSETQYF.

This clonotype was found many times. The chain recombines TRBV7-9 with TRBJ2-2; 9 bases fit TRBD1. The CDR3 is made up of 17 amino acids. V lost 6 bases, J lost 6 bases, and 14 bases stayed unmatched. Germline loops: CDR1 SEHNR, CDR2 FQNEAQ (reference sequence). The CDR3 loop is CASRPPSPGTGSGELFF. In DNA form, the CDR3 reads TGTGCCAGCAGACCACCCTCTCCCGGGACAGGGTCCGGGGAGCTGTTTTTT.

Ten or more counts support this clonotype. The chain uses TRBV4-3 and TRBJ2-3, with 10 bases fitting TRBD1. Germline assignment: CDR1 LGHNA and CDR2 YSLEER. The junction had 2 bases not matched to a gene; V was cut back by 1 base and J by 1 base. The CDR3 extends over 16 amino acids. The CDR3 reads CASSQVGTGGTDTQYF. DNA for the CDR3: TGCGCCAGCAGCCAAGTGGGGACAGGGGGCACAGATACGCAGTATTTT.

Comments on this clonotype: A single base separates this from a much larger clone, so it may be a read error. This rearrangement joins TRBV6-5 to TRBJ2-2; maybe TRBD2 (5 bases). CDR3 size: 16 residues. Germline lookup yields CDR1 MNHEY and CDR2 SVGAGI. DNA of the CDR3: TGTGCCAGCAGTTACCGAACAGAGGAGAACACCGGGGAGCTGTCTTTT. This translates into CASSYRTEENTGELSF.

The sample holds many counts of this clonotype. V gene TRBV4-1 combines with J gene TRBJ2-5, with D maybe TRBD1 (6 bases). This CDR3 comprises 15 residues. V gave up 2 bases and J gave up 2 bases, with 12 bases separating them. Per the germline V gene, CDR1 is MGHRA and CDR2 is YSYEKL. The CDR3 DNA follows: TGCGCCAGCAGCCAACCGGACAGCAGTCAAGAGACCCAGTACTTC. Protein product: CASSQPDSSQETQYF.

This clonotype was observed many times. As DNA, the CDR3 is TGTGCCAGCAGTCACCCTGGACAGGAGCCGAGCACAGATACGCAGTATTTT. This translates into CASSHPGQEPSTDTQYF. The chain has TRBV2 and TRBJ2-3, with 7 nucleotides matching TRBD1. Germline loops: CDR1 SNHLY, CDR2 FYNNEI. Unmatched junction bases numbered 11, after V lost 5 bases and J lost 0 bases. The CDR3 sequence is 17 residues long. Based on the CDR3 plus reference TRBV2 and TRBJ2-3, the full variable domain is EPEVTQTPSHQVTQMGQEVILRCVPISNHLYFYWYRQILGQKVEFLVSFYNNEISEKSEIFDDQFSVERPDGSNFTLKIRSTKLEDSAMYFCASSHPGQEPSTDTQYFGPGTRLTVL.

This clonotype has a single count. This could be a read error, since a much larger clone is one nucleotide away. The conserved closing phenylalanine or tryptophan is absent in this CDR3, likely reflecting a read error. This chain links TRBV28 with TRBJ1-1, with TRBD1 matching over 9 bases. This CDR3 comprises 13 residues. J lost 7 bases, V lost 5 bases, and 5 bases had no gene match. Germline V gene lookup returns CDR1 MDHEN and CDR2 SYDVKM. The CDR3 here is CASSLDRGREAFY. The DNA for the CDR3 is TGTGCCAGCAGTCTGGACAGGGGCCGTGAAGCTTTCTAT.

Comments on this clonotype: A clone one base away is much larger, so this may be a read error. CDR3 in DNA: TGCAGTGCTTGGCGCCCCAACACAGATACGCAGTATTTT. It translates to CSAWRPNTDTQYF. The rearrangement links TRBV20-1 to TRBJ2-3; D remains ambiguous. Germline-derived CDR1 and CDR2 are DFQATT and SNEGSKA (reference sequence). Trimming took 5 bases from V and 2 from J, leaving 11 bases between them. The length of the CDR3 is 13 residues.

This clonotype was observed many times. The V gene is TRBV7-9, the J gene TRBJ2-3, with unresolved D. Germline lookup yields CDR1 SEHNR and CDR2 FQNEAQ (reference sequence). Trimming removed 4 bases from V and 3 bases from J, with 5 bases in between. The CDR3 has 12 amino acids. CDR3 sequence (DNA): TGTGCCAGCAGCTCAATTACAGATACGCAGTATTTT. The encoded protein is CASSSITDTQYF.

This clonotype was seen at least ten times. This rearrangement joins TRBV27 to TRBJ1-1; tentative D call: TRBD1 (6 bases). With 5 bases removed from V and 6 bases from J, the gap between germline ends came to 19 bases. This CDR3 comprises 15 residues. The germline V gene has CDR1 MNHEY and CDR2 SMNVEV (reference sequence). The CDR3 DNA reads as TGTGCCAGCAGTGTCGGGACAACAGTCAGGTCTGAAGCTTTCTTT. The encoded protein is CASSVGTTVRSEAFF.

The chain links TRBV12-5 to TRBJ1-5; no definite D call. The CDR3 runs 15 residues. CDR1 and CDR2 (germline): LGHNT, FRNRAP. V lost 3 bases, J lost 2 bases, and 11 bases lay in between. In DNA form, the CDR3 reads TGTGCTAGTGGTTTTTTCATCCACGGCAATCAGCCCCAGCATTTT. It codes for CASGFFIHGNQPQHF.

This clonotype came up many times. CDR3 DNA sequence: TGTGCCAGCAGTCTTCCGGGACAGGGAAATGAAAAACTGTTTTTT. It encodes CASSLPGQGNEKLFF. The rearrangement uses TRBV6-6 and TRBJ1-4; 9 nucleotides align to TRBD1. The V and J ends lost 5 bases and 5 bases, in that order; junction bases with no gene match: 6. This CDR3 is 15 amino acids long. Looked up from germline, CDR1 is MNHNY and CDR2 is SVGAGI (reference sequence).